The source of this T cell receptor beta chain is a study of blood T cell repertoires in COVID-19. The table came from immunoSEQ multiplex PCR; TCRdb's copy has only in-frame clones and leaves some out. In the table there are hundreds of thousands of clones, roughly 88% of which are singletons. Donors were grouped by their self-reported clinical history. This clone occurred once. The CDR3 runs 15 residues. V shed 2 bases, J shed 2 bases, and the junction held 6 bases outside the gene matches. The germline gives CDR1 MNHEY, CDR2 SMNVEV (reference sequence). The gene calls are TRBV27 and TRBJ2-7; 7 bases match TRBD1. This TCR was sampled from a woman aged 40 to 50 with acute COVID-19. Sequencing input: PBMCs or T cells enriched from blood (not recorded which). CDR3 protein: CASSLAWDSTYEQYF. CDR3 DNA: TGTGCCAGCAGTTTAGCTTGGGACAGCACCTACGAGCAGTACTTC.